These T cell receptor beta chains were read from a single sample in a study of early T cells in non-severe SARS-CoV-2 infection. TCRdb reanalysed the 5' RACE reads using MiXCR and keeps one entry per CDR3 protein. The sample has tens of thousands of distinct CDR3 sequences, 15% to 17% seen once. Sample: whole blood. All receptors derive from an adult who was a healthcare worker with PCR-confirmed SARS-CoV-2 infection or an uninfected control (not recorded which). CDR3s include the opening cysteine and the closing phenylalanine or tryptophan.

V: TRBV6-2/TRBV6-3
length: 18
J: TRBJ2-7
CDR3: CASSYLLGAGTPSYEQYF

V: TRBV3-1
length: 13
J: TRBJ1-1
CDR3: CASSQWGTAEVFF

V: TRBV7-3
length: 16
J: TRBJ1-4
CDR3: CASSFQGGGTNEKLFF

V: TRBV2
length: 15
J: TRBJ2-6
CDR3: CASRGDRSGANVLTF

V: TRBV7-9
length: 16
J: TRBJ1-1
CDR3: CASSLAETGTNTEAFF

V: TRBV11-2
length: 15
J: TRBJ2-3
CDR3: CASSLHGTSSDTQYF

V: TRBV28
length: 12
J: TRBJ1-2
CDR3: CASTSRGYGYTF

V: TRBV7-8
length: 13
J: TRBJ2-7
CDR3: CASSRGGGHEQYF

V: TRBV20-1
length: 16
J: TRBJ2-1
CDR3: CSASGTSGRSYNEQFF

V: TRBV20-1
length: 16
J: TRBJ1-2
CDR3: CSARVPGEGQNYGYTF

V: TRBV27
length: 14
J: TRBJ2-7
CDR3: CASSLWGAAYEQYF

V: TRBV5-1
length: 15
J: TRBJ2-5
CDR3: CASSSGLGGEETQYF

V: TRBV11-2
length: 16
J: TRBJ1-6
CDR3: CASSSIAVKHNSPLHF

V: TRBV4-1
length: 11
J: TRBJ1-2
CDR3: CASSQEYGYTF